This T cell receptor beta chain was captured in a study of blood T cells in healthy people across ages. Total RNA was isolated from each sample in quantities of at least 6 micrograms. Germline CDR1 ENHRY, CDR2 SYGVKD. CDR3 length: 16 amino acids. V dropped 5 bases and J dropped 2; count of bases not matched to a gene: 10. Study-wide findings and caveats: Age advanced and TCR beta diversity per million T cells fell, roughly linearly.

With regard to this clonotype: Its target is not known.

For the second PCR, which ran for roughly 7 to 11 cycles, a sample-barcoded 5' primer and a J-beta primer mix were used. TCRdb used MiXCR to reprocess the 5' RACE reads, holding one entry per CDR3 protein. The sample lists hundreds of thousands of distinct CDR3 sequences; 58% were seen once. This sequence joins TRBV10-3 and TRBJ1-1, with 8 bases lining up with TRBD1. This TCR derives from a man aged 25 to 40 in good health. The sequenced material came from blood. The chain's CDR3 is CAISSGTGIPNTEAFF. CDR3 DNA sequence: TGTGCCATCAGTTCCGGGACAGGAATTCCCAACACTGAAGCTTTCTTT.